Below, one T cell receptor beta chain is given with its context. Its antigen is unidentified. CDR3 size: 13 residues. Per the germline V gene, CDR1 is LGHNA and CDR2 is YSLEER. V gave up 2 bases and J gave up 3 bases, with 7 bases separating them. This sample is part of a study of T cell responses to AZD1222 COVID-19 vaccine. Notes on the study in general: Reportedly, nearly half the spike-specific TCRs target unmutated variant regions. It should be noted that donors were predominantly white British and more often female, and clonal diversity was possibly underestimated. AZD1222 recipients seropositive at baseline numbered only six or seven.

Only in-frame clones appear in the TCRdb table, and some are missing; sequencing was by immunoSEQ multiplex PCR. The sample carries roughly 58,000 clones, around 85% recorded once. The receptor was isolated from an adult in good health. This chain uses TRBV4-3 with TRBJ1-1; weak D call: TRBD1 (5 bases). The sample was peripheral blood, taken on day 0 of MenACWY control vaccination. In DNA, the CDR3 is TGCGCCAGCAGCCAACAAGGGGACACTGAAGCTTTCTTT. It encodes CASSQQGDTEAFF.